This entry lists 19 T cell receptor beta chains sequenced from one sample in a study of CD8 T cells in Susac syndrome. Reverse transcription of about 0.5 to 1 ug RNA used random hexamers. TCRdb re-analysed the immunoSEQ multiplex PCR reads in MiXCR, keeping a single row per CDR3 protein. Seen here are over 100,000 distinct CDR3 sequences, nearly 96% observed once, and the top ten hold about 0.14%. The sample was CD4+ T cells from PBMCs. Receptors originate from a human donor with Susac syndrome.

This chain joins TRBV7-9 and TRBJ1-2; D is perhaps TRBD1 (6 bases). Germline loops: CDR1 SEHNR, CDR2 FQNEAQ (reference sequence). This CDR3 region has 17 residues. Trimming removed 2 bases at V and 3 bases at J, with 19 bases between. CDR3: CASSLRSWGAPDYGYTF. The CDR3 nucleotides are TGTGCCAGCAGCTTACGGTCGTGGGGGGCTCCAGACTATGGCTACACCTTC.

The rearrangement uses TRBV5-1 and TRBJ1-2, with D possibly TRBD1 on 5 matching bases. Looked up from germline, CDR1 is SGHRS and CDR2 is YFSETQ. Trimming took off 0 bases at V and 0 bases at J, with 9 bases between the two ends. CDR3 size: 15 residues. The CDR3 region has the DNA TGCGCCAGCAGCTTGGCAGGGAAGGCTAACTATGGCTACACCTTC. Protein: CASSLAGKANYGYTF.

The chain links TRBV3-1 to TRBJ1-1; D gene uncertain. Germline V gene sequence: CDR1 LGHDT, CDR2 YNNKEL (reference sequence). V was clipped by 0 bases and J by 6 bases, with 8 bases between them. The CDR3 length is 13 residues. CDR3 loop: CASSQDRPPEAFF. CDR3 nucleotides: TGTGCCAGCAGCCAAGATCGGCCCCCTGAAGCTTTCTTT.

This chain connects TRBV29-1 to TRBJ2-5; 9 nucleotides align to TRBD1. This CDR3 is 12 amino acids long. Looked up from germline, CDR1 is SQVTM and CDR2 is ANQGSEA. This CDR3 reads CSGGQGEETQYF. The CDR3 DNA is TGCAGTGGGGGACAGGGTGAAGAGACCCAGTACTTC.

V usage is TRBV7-2 and J usage is TRBJ2-1; possibly TRBD1 for D (5 bases). Trimming cost V 3 bases and J 9 bases, with 9 bases left between them. This CDR3 is 12 amino acids long. In germline, CDR1 is SGHTA, CDR2 FQGNSA. The CDR3 region has the DNA TGTGCCAGCAGCTTCCAGCAGGGTGAGCAGTTCTTC. Protein product: CASSFQQGEQFF. The full variable domain, with the rest looked up from reference TRBV7-2 and TRBJ2-1, is GAGVSQSPSNKVTEKGKDVELRCDPISGHTALYWYRQSLGQGLEFLIYFQGNSAPDKSGLPSDRFSAERTGGSVSTLTIQRTQQEDSAVYLCASSFQQGEQFFGPGTRLTVL.

This clonotype was counted a single time. The J gene is TRBJ2-4, the V gene TRBV7-2; TRBD2 agrees at 8 bases. Trimming at V came to 5 bases and at J to 0 bases, leaving 9 bases not matched to a gene. The CDR3 is made up of 17 amino acids. The germline V gene has CDR1 SGHTA and CDR2 FQGNSA. The CDR3 region has the DNA TGTGCCAGCAGCCCGGGGGGGGGACTCTTAGCCAAAAACATTCAGTACTTC. Protein product: CASSPGGGLLAKNIQYF.

The chain joins TRBV6-1 to TRBJ1-1; D remains unclear. V was cut by 6 bases and J by 1 base, with 18 bases left in between. This CDR3 comprises 16 residues. The germline gives CDR1 MNHNS, CDR2 SASEGT. In DNA form, the CDR3 reads TGTGCCAGCAGACCCCCGGGCGTTCGGGGGAACACTGAAGCTTTCTTT. Protein sequence: CASRPPGVRGNTEAFF.

The chain links TRBV7-2 to TRBJ1-5; 8 bases are shared with TRBD1. Germline V gene sequence: CDR1 SGHTA, CDR2 FQGNSA. With V trimmed by 3 bases and J by 5 bases, 3 bases remained unmatched. This CDR3 is built from 14 residues. This chain's CDR3 is CASSFRQGYQPQHF. The CDR3 coding sequence is TGTGCCAGCAGCTTTCGACAGGGGTATCAGCCCCAGCATTTT.

In its sample, this clonotype was seen once. The V call is TRBV6-1, the J call TRBJ2-7; 12 nucleotides match TRBD1. The V gene end was trimmed by 6 bases and the J gene end by 0 bases; junction bases not matched to a gene: 6. CDR1 MNHNS and CDR2 SASEGT come from the germline V gene. This CDR3 spans 16 amino acids. In DNA form, the CDR3 reads TGTGCCAGCAGACAGGGACAGGGGGCTTCCTCCTACGAGCAGTACTTC. Residues: CASRQGQGASSYEQYF.

The gene calls are TRBV5-1 and TRBJ2-3, with TRBD2 matching 7 bases. Per germline, CDR1 SGHRS and CDR2 YFSETQ. This CDR3 is 15 amino acids long. V shed 1 base and J 4 bases; nucleotides not matched to a gene: 6. The CDR3 DNA reads TGCGCCAGCAGCTTGAGCGGGATCCCCCCAGATACGCAGTATTTT. This sequence encodes CASSLSGIPPDTQYF.

J is TRBJ2-5 and V is TRBV6-5; D is perhaps TRBD1 or TRBD2 (5 bases each). The germline V and J ends were trimmed by 2 bases and 4 bases, with 14 bases remaining between them. This CDR3 is 15 amino acids long. The germline V gene has CDR1 MNHEY and CDR2 SVGAGI. In DNA form, the CDR3 reads TGTGCCAGCAGTTACAAGGCAGCCGGGGCAGAGACCCAGTACTTC. Translated, it gives CASSYKAAGAETQYF.

V and J are TRBV5-1 and TRBJ2-5; the D is unclear. The CDR3 consists of 14 residues. V was shortened by 4 bases and J by 3 bases, with 13 bases between the two germline ends. Germline CDR1 is SGHRS and CDR2 is YFSETQ. CDR3 sequence reads: CASSPSWVKETQYF. The CDR3, as DNA: TGCGCCAGCAGCCCATCGTGGGTGAAAGAGACCCAGTACTTC. The variable domain in full, completed from reference TRBV5-1 and TRBJ2-5, reads KAGVTQTPRYLIKTRGQQVTLSCSPISGHRSVSWYQQTPGQGLQFLFEYFSETQRNKGNFPGRFSGRQFSNSRSEMNVSTLELGDSALYLCASSPSWVKETQYFGPGTRLLVL.

This rearrangement joins TRBV29-1 to TRBJ2-2; D is ambiguous. The CDR3 has 11 amino acids. V was trimmed by 7 bases and J by 4 bases, leaving 7 bases between them. Looked up from germline, CDR1 is SQVTM and CDR2 is ANQGSEA. This CDR3 is CSAGSTGELFF. The CDR3 bases are TGCAGCGCGGGTTCCACCGGGGAGCTGTTTTTT.

V and J are TRBV5-1 and TRBJ2-3; D ambiguous. Between the trimmed V and J ends, which lost 1 base and 1 base, there was a span of 13 bases. The CDR3 has 16 residues. Germline V gene sequence: CDR1 SGHRS, CDR2 YFSETQ. The CDR3 is CASSLMGTLGTDTQYF. In DNA, the CDR3 is TGCGCCAGCAGCTTGATGGGAACATTGGGCACAGATACGCAGTATTTT.

The V call is TRBV29-1, the J call TRBJ1-1, with D unclear. Germline CDR1 SQVTM, CDR2 ANQGSEA. Trimming took off 3 bases at V and 0 bases at J, with 8 bases between the two ends. The CDR3 extends over 13 amino acids. This chain's CDR3 is CSVEVAMNTEAFF. In nucleotides, the CDR3 is TGCAGCGTTGAGGTAGCCATGAACACTGAAGCTTTCTTT.

This chain joins TRBV4-3 and TRBJ2-1; 9 bases agree with TRBD2. The CDR3 totals 16 residues. J gave up 8 bases and V 0 bases, and 8 bases lay outside the gene matches. Germline CDR1 is LGHNA and CDR2 is YSLEER. The CDR3 DNA is TGCGCCAGCAGCCAAGATGTTAGCGGGAGCCTGGATGAGCAGTTCTTC. Its protein product is CASSQDVSGSLDEQFF.

The chain carries TRBV5-1 and TRBJ2-3; tentative D call: TRBD1 (6 bases). Germline-derived CDR1 and CDR2 are SGHRS and YFSETQ. V lost 1 base and J lost 0, with 21 bases in between. CDR3 length: 19 residues. The CDR3 DNA follows: TGCGCCAGCAGCTTGTTCCGTGGGGCTACCAGGGGTAGCACAGATACGCAGTATTTT. Amino acid sequence: CASSLFRGATRGSTDTQYF. The variable domain in full, completed from reference TRBV5-1 and TRBJ2-3, reads KAGVTQTPRYLIKTRGQQVTLSCSPISGHRSVSWYQQTPGQGLQFLFEYFSETQRNKGNFPGRFSGRQFSNSRSEMNVSTLELGDSALYLCASSLFRGATRGSTDTQYFGPGTRLTVL.

The V call is TRBV28, the J call TRBJ2-2, with D perhaps being TRBD1 or TRBD2 (7 bases each). The germline V gene has CDR1 MDHEN and CDR2 SYDVKM. The V gene lost 4 bases and the J gene lost 6 bases, with 15 bases spanning the gap. The CDR3 is 15 amino acids. The CDR3 sequence is CASSSGGGSAGELFF. CDR3 DNA: TGTGCCAGCAGTTCAGGGGGAGGGTCGGCCGGGGAGCTGTTTTTT.

This chain links TRBV20-1 with TRBJ1-2; TRBD1 is a possible D gene (6 bases). The germline gives CDR1 DFQATT, CDR2 SNEGSKA (reference sequence). This CDR3 is built from 12 residues. Trimming removed 3 bases from V and 8 bases from J, with 13 bases in between. The DNA for the CDR3 is TGCAGTGCTAGTGTGGGGGCGCAGGGCTACACCTTC. Its protein product is CSASVGAQGYTF.